Each of the 27 T cell receptor beta chains below was sequenced from the same sample in a study of T cell responses to AZD1222 COVID-19 vaccine. TCRdb's copy holds only in-frame clones and misses some; the assay was immunoSEQ multiplex PCR. There are 170,000 or so clones in the sample; almost 90% occur only once, and 11% lies in the top ten. The sample in question was peripheral blood, obtained 28 days after the second AZD1222 dose. The receptors originated from an adult who received the AZD1222 COVID-19 vaccine.

The rearrangement uses TRBV7-2 and TRBJ2-7; 7 bases match TRBD2. The CDR3 loop spans 15 amino acids. The germline gives CDR1 SGHTA, CDR2 FQGNSA. V shed 0 bases, J shed 3 bases, and the junction held 5 bases outside the gene matches. CDR3 amino acids: CASSLAPGGGYEQYF. The CDR3 region has the DNA TGTGCCAGCAGCTTAGCACCCGGCGGGGGCTACGAGCAGTACTTC.

V is TRBV12-2 and J is TRBJ2-1; TRBD2 is the table's D call and was not checked against the DNA. TRBV12-2 is shown as a pseudogene. The CDR3 consists of 20 residues. CDR3 DNA sequence: TGTGCAACCAAGGAAATCTTCGGAACTGCACCGGGACTAGCGGGTCGTGAGCAGTTCTTC. Its protein product is CATKEIFGTAPGLAGREQFF.

The rearrangement links TRBV5-4 to TRBJ2-1; D is possibly TRBD2 (7 bases). V lost 3 bases, J lost 7 bases, and 20 bases lay in between. The CDR3 contains 16 residues. Germline CDR1 reads SGHNT; CDR2 reads YYREEE (reference sequence). The CDR3: CASSSGGAGAGNEQFF. CDR3 bases: TGTGCCAGCAGCTCTGGGGGGGCAGGGGCAGGGAATGAGCAGTTCTTC.

The DNA of the CDR3 is TGTGCCAGACAGGAGAGTAATAATTCACCCCTCCACTTT. It encodes CARQESNNSPLHF. The chain links TRBV2 to TRBJ1-6; a possible D gene is TRBD1 (5 bases). Germline V CDR1 and CDR2: SNHLY, FYNNEI. The length of the CDR3 is 13 residues. V lost 9 bases, J lost 5 bases, and 11 bases lay in between.

This clone showed up just once. The chain links TRBV6-2 or TRBV6-3 to TRBJ1-3; D might be TRBD1 (5 bases). The germline CDR1 and CDR2 sequences are MNHEY and SVGEGT. This CDR3 contains 14 residues. V dropped 4 bases and J dropped 4 bases, with 11 bases sitting between them. Here the CDR3 reads CASSSPGPGNTIYF. In nucleotides, the CDR3 is TGTGCCAGCAGTTCCCCGGGACCGGGAAACACCATATATTTT.

This sequence joins TRBV19 and TRBJ1-1; D is ambiguous. Between the trimmed V and J ends, which lost 2 bases and 1 base, there was a span of 23 bases. Germline V lookup: CDR1 LNHDA, CDR2 SQIVND (reference sequence). The CDR3 extends over 19 amino acids. CDR3 in DNA: TGTGCCAGTAGTATACCTCTAGTGGCCGGAGTGGGAACGAACACTGAAGCTTTCTTT. Amino acid sequence: CASSIPLVAGVGTNTEAFF.

The rearrangement uses TRBV16 and TRBJ1-2; no firm D call. This CDR3 spans 13 amino acids. CDR1 and CDR2 (germline): KGHSY, FQNENV. The germline V and J ends were trimmed by 5 bases and 4 bases, with 11 bases remaining between them. CDR3: CASSLPQGYGYTF. The CDR3 DNA follows: TGTGCCAGCAGCTTACCGCAAGGCTATGGCTACACCTTC.

This sequence joins TRBV19 and TRBJ1-6, with D possibly matching TRBD1 (6 bases). This CDR3 contains 14 residues. Germline CDR1 and CDR2: LNHDA and SQIVND (reference sequence). V lost 7 bases to trimming and J lost 5 bases, with 12 bases between them. CDR3 residues: CASKGAGDNSPLHF. DNA of the CDR3: TGTGCCAGTAAAGGCGCAGGGGATAATTCACCCCTCCACTTT.

The V gene is TRBV30, the J gene TRBJ1-1; D unclear. Germline loops: CDR1 GTSNPN, CDR2 SVGIG (reference sequence). V lost 2 bases to trimming and J lost 1 base, with 14 bases between them. The CDR3 contains 15 residues. Here the CDR3 reads CAWSPNDPWNTEAFF. DNA of the CDR3: TGTGCCTGGAGTCCGAACGATCCCTGGAACACTGAAGCTTTCTTT.

The V and J genes are TRBV3-1 (or the pseudogene TRBV3-2) and TRBJ1-1; D is perhaps TRBD1 (6 bases). Germline V gene lookup returns CDR1 LGHDT and CDR2 YNNKEL (reference sequence). The CDR3 is made up of 13 amino acids. V was cut by 1 base and J by 6 bases, with 9 bases left in between. For the CDR3, the DNA is TGTGCCAGCAGCCAAGTTGGACAGTCTGAAGCTTTCTTT. This sequence encodes CASSQVGQSEAFF.

The chain combines TRBV18 with TRBJ1-6; 9 bases are shared with TRBD1. With 3 bases clipped from V and 4 bases from J, the junction kept 4 bases outside the gene matches. Germline CDR1 and CDR2: KGHSH and LQKENI. This CDR3 has 16 residues. The chain's CDR3 is CASSPLDRGYNSPLHF. The CDR3 region has the DNA TGTGCCAGCTCACCCCTAGACAGGGGGTATAATTCACCCCTCCACTTT.

The chain combines TRBV9 with TRBJ1-6; TRBD1 agrees at 8 bases. The trim removed 3 bases at V and 3 bases at J, leaving 5 bases unmatched. The CDR3 is made up of 16 amino acids. Looked up from germline, CDR1 is SGDLS and CDR2 is YYNGEE. The CDR3 DNA reads TGTGCCAGCAGCGCAGGACAGGGTGGCTATAATTCACCCCTCCACTTT. Its protein is CASSAGQGGYNSPLHF.

This chain links TRBV4-2 with TRBJ1-5; D may be TRBD1 (5 bases). CDR3 length: 14 residues. CDR1 LGHNA and CDR2 YNFKEQ come from the germline V gene. Trimming pared 7 bases from V and 5 bases from J, leaving 15 bases between. In nucleotides, the CDR3 is TGTGCCAGCACGGCAGGGCATGGTGATCAGCCCCAGCATTTT. Encoded protein: CASTAGHGDQPQHF.

In this sample, this clone turned up a few times. This chain uses TRBV19 with TRBJ2-2; 13 positions agree with TRBD2. Germline V gives CDR1 LNHDA, CDR2 SQIVND (reference sequence). Germline trimming cut 4 bases from V and 7 bases from J; bases unmatched to any gene: 6. The CDR3 extends over 16 amino acids. For the CDR3, the DNA is TGTGCCAGTAGTAGTCGGACTAGCGGGGGAAGCGGGGAGCTGTTTTTT. It is translated as CASSSRTSGGSGELFF.

This chain uses TRBV29-1 with TRBJ1-1, with 10 bases aligning to TRBD1. The trim removed 3 bases at V and 2 bases at J, leaving 3 bases unmatched. Germline V gene data show CDR1 as SQVTM and CDR2 as ANQGSEA. This CDR3 region has 14 residues. CDR3 coding DNA: TGCAGCGTTGATTGGGACAGGGGAAACACTGAAGCTTTCTTT. Its translation is CSVDWDRGNTEAFF.

This clone has just one count. The gene calls are TRBV10-2 and TRBJ2-5; 7 bases agree with TRBD2. From germline, CDR1 is WSHSY and CDR2 SAAADI. V lost 7 bases to trimming and J lost 4 bases; unmatched junction nucleotides: 6. The length of the CDR3 is 13 residues. This chain's CDR3 is CASKTGGGETQYF. CDR3 sequence (DNA): TGCGCCAGCAAGACTGGGGGGGGAGAGACCCAGTACTTC.

J is TRBJ1-2 and V is TRBV30; 8 positions agree with TRBD1. The CDR3 has 14 amino acids. V shed 2 bases and J 8 bases; nucleotides not matched to a gene: 10. CDR1 and CDR2 from the germline V gene are GTSNPN and SVGIG (reference sequence). The CDR3 region is CAWSRTGSLRGYTF. The CDR3 nucleotides are TGTGCCTGGAGTCGGACAGGGTCTCTTAGAGGCTACACCTTC.

The sample holds one count of this clone. The V gene is TRBV28, the J gene TRBJ1-5; D is possibly TRBD1 (6 bases). V was pared by 5 bases and J by 2 bases, with 19 bases between. The CDR3 loop spans 17 amino acids. Germline assignment: CDR1 MDHEN and CDR2 SYDVKM. CDR3 DNA: TGTGCCAGCAGTCACCTCAGTCGGGGGCCCCGCAATCAGCCCCAGCATTTT. It specifies CASSHLSRGPRNQPQHF.

The rearrangement uses TRBV5-1 and TRBJ2-5, with 8 bases identical to TRBD2. The CDR3 is 16 amino acids. Germline V gene lookup returns CDR1 SGHRS and CDR2 YFSETQ. Trimming at V came to 2 bases and at J to 2 bases, leaving 8 bases not matched to a gene. In DNA form, the CDR3 reads TGCGCCAGCAGCTTCGGCGCGGGGGGCGTTCAAGAGACCCAGTACTTC. It yields the protein CASSFGAGGVQETQYF.

J is TRBJ2-2 and V is TRBV19; no reliable D call. The CDR3 loop spans 15 amino acids. From germline, CDR1 is LNHDA and CDR2 SQIVND (reference sequence). Trimming shortened V by 0 bases and J by 8 bases, and 13 bases separated the two germline ends. This chain's CDR3 is CASSIDPARSGELFF. As DNA, the CDR3 is TGTGCCAGTAGTATAGATCCGGCGCGCTCTGGGGAGCTGTTTTTT.

The V and J genes are TRBV6-6 and TRBJ2-7; the D gene could be TRBD1 or TRBD2 (5 bases each). Trimming took 7 bases from V and 0 from J, leaving 16 bases between them. Germline V CDR1 and CDR2: MNHNY, SVGAGI (reference sequence). The CDR3 totals 15 residues. The CDR3 reads CASTDPRDGSYEQYF. As DNA, the CDR3 is TGTGCCAGCACCGACCCCCGGGACGGCTCCTACGAGCAGTACTTC.

The rearrangement uses TRBV11-3 and TRBJ2-7, with 8 bases identical to TRBD1. The CDR3 is 13 amino acids. The germline gives CDR1 SGHNT, CDR2 YENEEA. After removal of 5 bases from V and 4 bases from J, the junction contained 4 bases not matched to a gene. The CDR3 loop reads CASSPGDRYEQYF. DNA of the CDR3: TGTGCCAGCAGCCCCGGGGACAGGTACGAGCAGTACTTC. The whole variable domain, filled in from reference TRBV11-3 and TRBJ2-7, reads EAGVVQSPRYKIIEKKQPVAFWCNPISGHNTLYWYLQNLGQGPELLIRYENEEAVDDSQLPKDRFSAERLKGVDSTLKIQPAELGDSAVYLCASSPGDRYEQYFGPGTRLTVT.

The V gene is TRBV27, the J gene TRBJ1-1, with 8 positions matching TRBD1. V dropped 4 bases and J dropped 0; count of bases not matched to a gene: 10. Germline V gene lookup returns CDR1 MNHEY and CDR2 SMNVEV (reference sequence). The CDR3 has 17 amino acids. The CDR3 DNA reads TGTGCCAGCAGTTCGGCTAGCAGACAGGGGATGAACACTGAAGCTTTCTTT. Translation gives CASSSASRQGMNTEAFF.

The chain employs TRBV7-2 and TRBJ2-7; TRBD1 might be the D (6 bases). V lost 0 bases and J lost 3, with 15 bases in between. Germline-derived CDR1 and CDR2 are SGHTA and FQGNSA. This CDR3 is built from 16 residues. The chain's CDR3 is CASSLAVTGKLYEQYF. DNA for the CDR3: TGTGCCAGCAGCTTAGCAGTCACAGGGAAACTCTACGAGCAGTACTTC.

The V call is TRBV3-1 (or the pseudogene TRBV3-2), the J call TRBJ2-7; TRBD1 matches at 10 bases. The germline V gene encodes CDR1 LGHDT and CDR2 YNNKEL (reference sequence). This CDR3 has 15 amino acids. Trimming took 4 bases from V and 3 from J; bases not matched to a gene: 6. The CDR3 loop is CASSRDRGGGYEQYF. CDR3 bases: TGTGCCAGCAGCCGGGACAGGGGCGGAGGCTACGAGCAGTACTTC.

This sequence joins TRBV6-5 and TRBJ1-1, with D maybe TRBD1 (6 bases). Germline-derived CDR1 and CDR2 are MNHEY and SVGAGI. This CDR3 region has 14 residues. V lost 9 bases to trimming and J lost 1 base, with 15 bases between them. The CDR3 DNA follows: TGTGCCAGTAAAAAGGAGGGGGGGAACACTGAAGCTTTCTTT. It is translated as CASKKEGGNTEAFF.

This chain links TRBV7-9 with TRBJ1-2; D is possibly TRBD1 (5 bases). The CDR3 runs to 13 residues. V gave up 1 base and J gave up 5 bases, with 8 bases separating them. Germline V gene lookup returns CDR1 SEHNR and CDR2 FQNEAQ (reference sequence). The CDR3 nucleotides are TGTGCCAGCAGCTTAGGACAGAATTATGGCTACACCTTC. Its protein is CASSLGQNYGYTF.